This TCR beta chain was captured by sequencing in a study of CD8 T cells in Susac syndrome. Study-wide context: At blood draw, Susac syndrome patients were therapy-naive, on corticosteroids, or on intravenous immunoglobulin alone.

With random hexamers, roughly 0.5 to 1 ug RNA was reverse transcribed. TCRdb redid the calling of the immunoSEQ multiplex PCR reads with MiXCR, one entry per CDR3 protein. Of 80,000 to 90,000 distinct CDR3 sequences in the sample, about 95% are singletons; the top ten hold approximately 0.49%. The CDR3 runs 14 residues. Trimming shortened V by 1 base and J by 4 bases, and 8 bases separated the two germline ends. This chain connects TRBV12-3 or TRBV12-4 to TRBJ2-1; no firm D call. This TCR came from a human donor with Susac syndrome. The sequenced sample was CD8+ T cells from PBMCs. In DNA form, the CDR3 reads TGTGCCAGCAGTTTAGAGGGCCCTTACAATGAGCAGTTCTTC. Translation gives CASSLEGPYNEQFF.